Below are 14 T cell receptor beta chains sequenced from a single sample in a study of early T cells in non-severe SARS-CoV-2 infection. TCRdb re-analysed the 5' RACE reads in MiXCR, keeping a single row per CDR3 protein. The data show about 77,000 distinct CDR3 sequences, over 8.5% seen once. Material: whole blood. These receptors originate from an adult who was a healthcare worker with PCR-confirmed SARS-CoV-2 infection or an uninfected control (not recorded which).

This clonotype came up a few times. The chain has TRBV2 and TRBJ1-5, with a possible D match to TRBD1 (5 bases). V shed 10 bases and J shed 2 bases, with 15 bases lying between them. The CDR3 length is 14 residues. CDR1 is SNHLY, CDR2 FYNNEI, per germline. CDR3 sequence (DNA): TGTGCCACCGCCCCGGGCAGGGGCAATCAGCCCCAGCATTTT. Protein sequence: CATAPGRGNQPQHF.

This clonotype has ten or more counts. The chain joins TRBV4-1 to TRBJ1-5, with D unclear. Germline V lookup: CDR1 MGHRA, CDR2 YSYEKL. The CDR3 loop spans 15 amino acids. Trimming took 1 base from V and 2 from J, leaving 9 bases between them. The CDR3 DNA reads TGCGCCAGCAGCCAAGTTGGCCGCGGCAATCAGCCCCAGCATTTT. Its protein is CASSQVGRGNQPQHF.

The rearrangement uses TRBV20-1 and TRBJ2-1, with D maybe TRBD2 (5 bases). The V gene's germline CDR1 is DFQATT and CDR2 SNEGSKA (reference sequence). The V gene lost 8 bases and the J gene lost 9 bases, with 17 bases spanning the gap. The CDR3 loop spans 12 amino acids. CDR3 bases: TGCAGTAAAGAACGCCGACGGGGTGAGCAGTTCTTC. Translating gives CSKERRRGEQFF.

The chain carries TRBV6-5 and TRBJ2-7, with TRBD2 identical over 10 bases. Germline trimming cut 5 bases from V and 6 bases from J; bases unmatched to any gene: 4. The V gene's germline CDR1 is MNHEY and CDR2 SVGAGI. This CDR3 is built from 13 residues. CDR3 nucleotides: TGTGCCAGCAGTCCGGGACTAGCGTTCGAGCAGTACTTC. Protein product: CASSPGLAFEQYF.

This clonotype came up many times. The chain has TRBV12-3 or TRBV12-4 and TRBJ2-7; 10 nucleotides align to TRBD2. The J segment lost 2 bases and the V segment lost 6 bases, leaving 4 bases of the junction unmatched. There are 14 residues in the CDR3. CDR3: CASRASGRPYEQYF. CDR3 DNA sequence: TGTGCCAGCAGAGCTAGCGGGAGACCCTACGAGCAGTACTTC.

This clonotype appeared a single time. This chain joins TRBV20-1 and TRBJ2-7; no clear D gene. The germline V gene has CDR1 DFQATT and CDR2 SNEGSKA (reference sequence). The germline V and J ends were trimmed by 0 bases and 7 bases, with 10 bases remaining between them. The CDR3 has 12 amino acids. This CDR3 reads CSARDRLGEQYF. CDR3 bases: TGCAGTGCTAGAGATCGCCTCGGGGAGCAGTACTTC.

There are many counts of this clonotype. The chain is built from TRBV30 and TRBJ2-1; TRBD2 matches at 10 bases. The CDR3 contains 12 residues. With 5 bases clipped from V and 14 bases from J, the junction kept 9 bases outside the gene matches. Germline CDR1 GTSNPN, CDR2 SVGIG (reference sequence). CDR3 protein: CAWAPSGGEEFF. As DNA, the CDR3 is TGTGCCTGGGCCCCCAGCGGGGGGGAGGAGTTCTTC.

In its sample, this clonotype was seen many times. V gene TRBV27 combines with J gene TRBJ2-1, with TRBD1 matching 8 bases. Germline V gene sequence: CDR1 MNHEY, CDR2 SMNVEV (reference sequence). V dropped 5 bases and J dropped 2; count of bases not matched to a gene: 14. The CDR3 spans 18 residues. CDR3 nucleotides: TGTGCCAGCAGTCCCTCGATAGGGCGGGACAGGACCTACAATGAGCAGTTCTTC. This translates into CASSPSIGRDRTYNEQFF.

The V gene is TRBV29-1, the J gene TRBJ2-1; D is perhaps TRBD1 (5 bases). CDR1 and CDR2 from the germline V gene are SQVTM and ANQGSEA. The V gene lost 4 bases and the J gene lost 8 bases, with 12 bases spanning the gap. The CDR3 length is 12 residues. CDR3 amino acids: CSVVEGVDEQFF. As DNA, the CDR3 is TGCAGCGTTGTTGAAGGGGTGGATGAGCAGTTCTTC.

The V and J genes are TRBV3-1 and TRBJ2-7; D is possibly TRBD1 (5 bases). The CDR3 length is 16 residues. Germline V gives CDR1 LGHDT, CDR2 YNNKEL (reference sequence). With 0 bases removed from V and 2 bases from J, the gap between germline ends came to 14 bases. The CDR3: CASSQDLGRTTYEQYF. In DNA, the CDR3 is TGTGCCAGCAGCCAAGATCTGGGGCGGACCACCTACGAGCAGTACTTC.

This clonotype was counted at least ten times. Here the CDR3 DNA reads TGCAGTGCCCCACCGGGGACAGGAGTCTACAATGAGCAGTTCTTC. Its protein product is CSAPPGTGVYNEQFF. The rearrangement links TRBV20-1 to TRBJ2-1, with 8 bases fitting TRBD1. The CDR3 covers 15 residues. The germline V gene encodes CDR1 DFQATT and CDR2 SNEGSKA (reference sequence). The V gene end was trimmed by 6 bases and the J gene end by 3 bases; junction bases not matched to a gene: 10.

The chain combines TRBV5-1 with TRBJ2-1, with TRBD2 identical over 13 bases. The CDR3 has 17 residues. Germline CDR1 reads SGHRS; CDR2 reads YFSETQ. V gave up 4 bases and J gave up 8 bases; unmatched junction bases: 12. The CDR3, as DNA: TGCGCCAGCAGCCTGGGCGGACTAGCGGGAGTCGGAGATGAGCAGTTCTTC. This codes for CASSLGGLAGVGDEQFF.

This clonotype came up many times. V and J are TRBV19 and TRBJ2-3; TRBD1 matches 9 bases. Germline V gene lookup returns CDR1 LNHDA and CDR2 SQIVND (reference sequence). This CDR3 spans 14 amino acids. With V trimmed by 5 bases and J by 3 bases, 3 bases remained unmatched. The CDR3 here is CASSHRGRTDTQYF. The CDR3 DNA follows: TGTGCCAGTAGTCACAGGGGGCGGACAGATACGCAGTATTTT.

This sequence joins TRBV20-1 and TRBJ2-2; TRBD2 matches 16 bases. Germline CDR1 is DFQATT and CDR2 is SNEGSKA (reference sequence). The V segment lost 0 bases and the J segment 4 bases; nucleotides outside the gene matches: 8. CDR3 length: 19 residues. The DNA of the CDR3 is TGCAGTGCTAGAGACCCGGGACTAGCGGGAGGGCTGGGCACCGGGGAGCTGTTTTTT. Translated, it gives CSARDPGLAGGLGTGELFF.